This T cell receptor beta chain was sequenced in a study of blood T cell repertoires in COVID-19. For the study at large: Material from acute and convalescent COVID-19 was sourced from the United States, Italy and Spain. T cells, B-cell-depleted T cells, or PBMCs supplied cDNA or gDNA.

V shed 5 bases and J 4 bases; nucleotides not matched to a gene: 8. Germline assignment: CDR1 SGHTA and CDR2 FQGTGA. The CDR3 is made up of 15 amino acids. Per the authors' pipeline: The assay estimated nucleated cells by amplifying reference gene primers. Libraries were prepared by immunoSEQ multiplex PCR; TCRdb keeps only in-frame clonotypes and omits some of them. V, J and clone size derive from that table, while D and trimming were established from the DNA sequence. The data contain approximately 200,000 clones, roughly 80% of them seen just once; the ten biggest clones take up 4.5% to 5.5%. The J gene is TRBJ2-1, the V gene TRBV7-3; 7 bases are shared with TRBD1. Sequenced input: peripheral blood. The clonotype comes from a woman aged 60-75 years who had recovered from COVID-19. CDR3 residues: CASSQGTVSYNEQFF. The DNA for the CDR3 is TGTGCCAGCAGCCAAGGGACAGTCTCTTACAATGAGCAGTTCTTC.